The present TCR beta chain was sequenced within a study of a mutant IDH1 vaccine in newly diagnosed glioma. Across the study: Of the patients given treatment, approximately 60% were male and 37.5% were female, and a mean age of roughly 40 years was recorded.

The time point was: week 47, end of study. In every dose of vaccine, 300 ug of mutant IDH1 20-mer peptide was given alongside topical imiquimod. During weeks 1, 3, 5, 7, 11, 15, 19 and 23, patients received eight vaccinations. Broader study findings: Seemingly, top peripheral T cell clonotype changes bore no relation to pseudoprogression.

Turning to this clone: Its antigen is unidentified.

CDR1 SGHAT and CDR2 FQNNGV come from the germline V gene. V lost 5 bases and J 8 bases, leaving 13 bases between the germline ends. The CDR3 is 13 residues long. Libraries were prepared by immunoSEQ multiplex PCR; TCRdb keeps only in-frame clonotypes and omits some of them. Found here are 35,000 to 40,000 clones, around 75% of them singletons; the top ten hold roughly 9.8%. The origin of this receptor is a man in his forties with glioma. Source: PBMCs, taken from a glioma patient whose treatment included an IDH1 peptide vaccine. The chain joins TRBV11-2 to TRBJ2-1, with unresolved D. CDR3 protein: CASSEAFVHEQFF. CDR3 coding DNA: TGTGCCAGCAGCGAGGCATTTGTTCATGAGCAGTTCTTC.